This paragraph covers one T cell receptor (beta chain) sequence. As yet, its antigen is unknown. These data belong to a study of CD8+ T cells in alopecia areata. At the level of the study: Treated patients' severity was scored by percentage of affected scalp area. Study-level points and caveats: A large proportion of expanded lesional clones were detected persisting in scalp and blood during tofacitinib.

Treatment indicated: oral pan-JAK inhibitor, 5-10 mg twice daily. Trimming stripped 0 bases from V and 5 bases from J, with 7 bases between. Germline assignment: CDR1 LGHNA and CDR2 YNFKEQ. The CDR3 consists of 14 residues. As the sequencing template, cDNA was produced by extracting RNA and reverse transcribing it. TCRdb's table, derived via immunoSEQ multiplex PCR, lists solely in-frame clones and lacks some. This sample yields over 150,000 clones, of which 55% to 70% are seen a single time; 5% to 6% belongs to the top ten. This TCR derives from a human donor with alopecia areata. The chain couples TRBV4-2 to TRBJ1-4; D is unclear. Sequenced here: CD4+ T cells sorted from blood, sampled at week 24, from a patient treated with tofacitinib. This chain's CDR3 is CASSQDRQNEKLFF. CDR3 DNA sequence: TGTGCCAGCAGCCAAGATCGGCAAAATGAAAAACTGTTTTTT.